The next 8 T cell receptor beta chains were all read from a single sample in a study of blood T cell repertoires in COVID-19. The table came from immunoSEQ multiplex PCR; TCRdb's copy has only in-frame clones and leaves some out. The repertoire has about 200,000 clones, about 85% of them found once; the top ten carry roughly 10%. The sample comprised peripheral blood. The receptors originated from a woman aged 45-59 years with COVID-19, enrolled during active disease.

This clone has only one observation. The V call is TRBV10-3, the J call TRBJ2-3, with D maybe TRBD2 (6 bases). The CDR3 covers 15 residues. V was cut by 6 bases and J by 5 bases, with 18 bases left in between. Per germline, CDR1 ENHRY and CDR2 SYGVKD. CDR3 nucleotide sequence: TGTGCCATCAGATGGGACTCGGCGGCATTAGATACGCAGTATTTT. Translating it yields CAIRWDSAALDTQYF.

The V and J genes are TRBV2 and TRBJ1-2, with D uncertain. The V end was cut by 10 bases, the J end by 1 base, with 25 bases between. CDR1 is SNHLY and CDR2 is FYNNEI in the germline V gene. The CDR3 runs 17 residues. The CDR3 nucleotides are TGTGCCACACCCCGGGAGGGTCGCCGGACCTTTAACTATGGCTACACCTTC. Translating it yields CATPREGRRTFNYGYTF.

This chain connects TRBV7-8 to TRBJ2-2; TRBD2 agrees at 9 bases. This CDR3 comprises 17 residues. The germline V gene has CDR1 SGHVS and CDR2 FQNEAQ. V gave up 1 base and J gave up 2 bases; unmatched junction bases: 5. CDR3 in amino acids: CASSLEGGGVNTGELFF. DNA of the CDR3: TGTGCCAGCAGCTTAGAAGGCGGGGGGGTCAACACCGGGGAGCTGTTTTTT.

The V and J genes are TRBV10-3 and TRBJ1-5; a weak D match, TRBD1 (6 bases). The CDR3 covers 13 residues. Trimming took off 6 bases at V and 6 bases at J, with 12 bases between the two ends. The germline gives CDR1 ENHRY, CDR2 SYGVKD. Here the CDR3 DNA reads TGTGCCATCAGGATACAGGGCCCTCAGCCCCAGCATTTT. Translating gives CAIRIQGPQPQHF.

J is TRBJ2-3 and V is TRBV6-4; D may be TRBD2 (6 bases). The CDR3 loop spans 15 amino acids. Trimming cost V 8 bases and J 2 bases, with 17 bases left between them. Germline values: CDR1 MRHNA, CDR2 SNTAGT. The CDR3 loop is CASASSAADTDTQYF. CDR3 coding DNA: TGTGCCAGCGCATCTAGCGCCGCTGACACAGATACGCAGTATTTT.

The table lists this clone with a few counts. This chain uses TRBV5-5 with TRBJ1-3, with 10 bases lining up with TRBD1. There are 18 residues in the CDR3. Trimming removed 3 bases from V and 5 bases from J; junction bases left unmatched: 14. CDR1 and CDR2 (germline): SGHKS, YYEKEE (reference sequence). The chain's CDR3 is CASSSMKLDRGFRNTIYF. CDR3 DNA: TGTGCCAGCAGCTCTATGAAACTGGACAGGGGGTTCAGAAACACCATATATTTT.

CDR3 sequence (DNA): TGTGCCAGCAGTTTATGGGGCGTCATTCAGCCCCAGCATTTT. This sequence encodes CASSLWGVIQPQHF. V usage is TRBV28 and J usage is TRBJ1-5; the D is unclear. The CDR3 extends over 14 amino acids. V was clipped by 0 bases and J by 6 bases, with 9 bases between them. CDR1 and CDR2 from the germline V gene are MDHEN and SYDVKM.

The J gene is TRBJ2-7, the V gene TRBV7-9, with D maybe TRBD1 (6 bases). Trimming took 4 bases from V and 5 from J, leaving 12 bases between them. The CDR3 is 13 residues long. CDR1 is SEHNR and CDR2 is FQNEAQ in the germline V gene (reference sequence). The CDR3 nucleotides read TGTGCCAGCAGCTCTTCAGGGGCGCACGAGCAGTACTTC. The encoded protein is CASSSSGAHEQYF.